The 12 T cell receptor beta chains below were found in one sample sequenced in a study of beta chain features in type 1 diabetes. Every bit of the isolated RNA underwent reverse transcription, so sequencing read expressed TCRB transcripts. The data were produced by immunoSEQ multiplex PCR, yet TCRdb's version contains in-frame clones alone and is incomplete. The table includes about half a million clones, about 29% detected once. The material sequenced was naive CD4+ T cells from blood. The receptor set was obtained from a man aged 18 to 35 in good health.

Only a few counts were recorded for this clone. Other DNA sequences within the sample encode an identical CDR3. The rearrangement links TRBV7-9 to TRBJ2-1; D might be TRBD1 or TRBD2, each matching 5 bases. V lost 5 bases, J lost 4 bases, and 9 bases lay in between. Germline-derived CDR1 and CDR2 are SEHNR and FQNEAQ (reference sequence). The CDR3 is 13 residues long. CDR3 sequence: CASSPGSYNEQFF. CDR3 nucleotides: TGTGCCAGCAGCCCAGGGAGTTACAATGAGCAGTTCTTC. Using reference TRBV7-9 and TRBJ2-1 for the parts outside the CDR3, the full variable domain is DTGVSQNPRHKITKRGQNVTFRCDPISEHNRLYWYRQTLGQGPEFLTYFQNEAQLEKSRLLSDRFSAERPKGSFSTLEIQRTEQGDSAMYLCASSPGSYNEQFFGPGTRLTVL.

The chain combines TRBV18 with TRBJ2-5; the D gene is possibly TRBD1 (6 bases). Germline V lookup: CDR1 KGHSH, CDR2 LQKENI. V lost 2 bases to trimming and J lost 2 bases, with 12 bases between them. This CDR3 comprises 15 residues. Written as DNA, the CDR3 is TGTGCCAGCTCACCAGGACAGCTGATACAAGAGACCCAGTACTTC. Protein product: CASSPGQLIQETQYF.

The table lists this clone with a few counts. The CDR3 region has the DNA TGTGCCATCAGTCCCTCACCGGGGGATCGGGAGCAGTACTTC. Translating it yields CAISPSPGDREQYF. The gene calls are TRBV10-3 and TRBJ2-7, with a possible D match to TRBD2 (6 bases). The ends were cut back, 5 bases at V and 7 bases at J, with 18 bases in the middle. Germline lookup yields CDR1 ENHRY and CDR2 SYGVKD. The CDR3 is made up of 14 amino acids.

This sequence joins TRBV6-5 and TRBJ2-4; D gene ambiguous. The CDR3 consists of 14 residues. The germline V gene has CDR1 MNHEY and CDR2 SVGAGI. V was pared by 4 bases and J by 0 bases, with 7 bases between. The DNA of the CDR3 is TGTGCCAGCAGTTCGGGCCTAGCCAAAAACATTCAGTACTTC. This translates into CASSSGLAKNIQYF.

Turning to this clone: Within the sample, other DNA sequences also encode this same CDR3. The chain couples TRBV30 to TRBJ2-5; D is unclear. CDR3 size: 13 residues. In germline, CDR1 is GTSNPN, CDR2 SVGIG (reference sequence). The V gene lost 0 bases and the J gene lost 2 bases, with 7 bases spanning the gap. CDR3 nucleotides: TGTGCCTGGAGTGTAAGGGTTCAAGAGACCCAGTACTTC. It specifies CAWSVRVQETQYF.

This clone was seen only a few times. The chain combines TRBV5-1 with TRBJ2-7; D gene unclear. Trimming pared 3 bases from V and 2 bases from J, leaving 15 bases between. The CDR3 extends over 15 amino acids. Germline-derived CDR1 and CDR2 are SGHRS and YFSETQ. The DNA of the CDR3 is TGCGCCAGCAGCTCCGTGGGCCCAGAGCCCTACGAGCAGTACTTC. It translates to CASSSVGPEPYEQYF.

The table lists this clone with a count of one. The chain recombines TRBV18 with TRBJ2-7, with 11 bases identical to TRBD2. There are 13 residues in the CDR3. V lost 5 bases and J lost 3; bases outside the gene matches: 0. Germline loops: CDR1 KGHSH, CDR2 LQKENI. CDR3 DNA: TGTGCCAGCTCAGGGACTAGCGGCTACGAGCAGTACTTC. This translates into CASSGTSGYEQYF. The full variable domain, completed using reference TRBV18 and TRBJ2-7, is NAGVMQNPRHLVRRRGQEARLRCSPMKGHSHVYWYRQLPEEGLKFMVYLQKENIIDESGMPKERFSAEFPKEGPSILRIQQVVRGDSAAYFCASSGTSGYEQYFGPGTRLTVT.

This clone was counted between two and nine times. This chain links TRBV4-3 with TRBJ2-2; D remains ambiguous. The V end was cut by 4 bases, the J end by 1 base, with 13 bases between. The germline V gene has CDR1 LGHNA and CDR2 YSLEER. The CDR3 consists of 16 residues. The CDR3 reads CASSPASLVNTGELFF. The DNA of the CDR3 is TGCGCCAGCAGCCCTGCCAGCCTGGTGAACACCGGGGAGCTGTTTTTT.

The CDR3 loop reads CASSQEVSGTEAFF. The CDR3 DNA reads TGCGCCAGCAGCCAAGAGGTATCAGGCACTGAAGCTTTCTTT. The rearrangement joins TRBV4-3 to TRBJ1-1; D is unresolved. V was pared by 0 bases and J by 4 bases, with 9 bases between. The CDR3 contains 14 residues. Germline V gene sequence: CDR1 LGHNA, CDR2 YSLEER.

The chain couples TRBV9 to TRBJ2-2; D is unresolved. V lost 4 bases, J lost 3 bases, and 16 bases lay in between. CDR3 length: 16 residues. CDR1 is SGDLS, CDR2 YYNGEE, per germline. The CDR3 coding sequence is TGTGCCAGCAGCCCCCAGTCAGTGCGGTACACCGGGGAGCTGTTTTTT. As protein: CASSPQSVRYTGELFF.

The sample holds a few counts of this clone. V and J are TRBV4-1 and TRBJ2-5; 7 positions agree with TRBD1. Germline loops: CDR1 MGHRA, CDR2 YSYEKL. V lost 5 bases to trimming and J lost 6 bases; unmatched junction nucleotides: 6. This CDR3 is 13 amino acids long. This chain's CDR3 is CASSFDRDQTQYF. CDR3 in DNA: TGCGCCAGCAGCTTTGACAGGGACCAGACCCAGTACTTC.

This clone turned up a few times. This chain uses TRBV14 with TRBJ2-7, with D maybe TRBD1 (6 bases). The CDR3 covers 14 residues. Between the trimmed V and J ends, which lost 6 bases and 1 base, there was a span of 13 bases. The germline V gene encodes CDR1 SGHDN and CDR2 FVKESK. The CDR3 protein is CASRQGIGSYEQYF. The DNA of the CDR3 is TGTGCCAGCAGACAGGGAATTGGATCCTACGAGCAGTACTTC. Supplemented by reference TRBV14 and TRBJ2-7, the full variable domain reads EAGVTQFPSHSVIEKGQTVTLRCDPISGHDNLYWYRRVMGKEIKFLLHFVKESKQDESGMPNNRFLAERTGGTYSTLKVQPAELEDSGVYFCASRQGIGSYEQYFGPGTRLTVT.